This TCR beta chain was sequenced in a study of long-term antiretroviral therapy in people with HIV. Study at large: The oldest specimens predate the 2015 immediate-ART recommendation by about a decade.

There were no participants with HIV treated outside the United States. DNA was extracted from approximately 1-10 million thawed cryopreserved PBMC. The run of the v3.0 immunoSEQ assay was at survey level. Profiling relied on immunoSEQ multiplex PCR, and the TCRdb table lists in-frame clones only, not all of them. The table lists about 12,000 clones, over 70% of them singletons. Looked up from germline, CDR1 is LNHNV and CDR2 is YYDKDF (reference sequence). CDR3 length: 16 residues. V lost 0 bases, J lost 4 bases, and 5 bases stayed unmatched. This specimen consisted of unsorted PBMCs, obtained 0.8 years before starting antiretroviral therapy. The chain combines TRBV15 with TRBJ2-2; 7 nucleotides line up with TRBD2. The receptor's source is a woman aged 40 to 50 with HIV. This CDR3 is CATSRDRRETTGELFF. The CDR3 DNA reads as TGTGCCACCAGCAGAGATCGGCGGGAGACCACCGGGGAGCTGTTTTTT.